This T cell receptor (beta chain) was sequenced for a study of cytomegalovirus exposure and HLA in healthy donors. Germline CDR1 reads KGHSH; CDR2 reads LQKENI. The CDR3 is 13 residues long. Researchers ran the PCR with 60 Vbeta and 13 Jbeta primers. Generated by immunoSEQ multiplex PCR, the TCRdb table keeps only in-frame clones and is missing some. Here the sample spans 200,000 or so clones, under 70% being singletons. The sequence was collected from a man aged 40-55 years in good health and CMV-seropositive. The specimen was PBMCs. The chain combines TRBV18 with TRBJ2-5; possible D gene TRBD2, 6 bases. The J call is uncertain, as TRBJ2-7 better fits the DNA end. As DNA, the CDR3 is TGTGCCAGCTCACAAGGAGGGACGGGCGAGCAGTACTTC. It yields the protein CASSQGGTGEQYF.